The T cell receptor (beta chain) described here comes from a study of blood T cells in healthy people across ages. Looking at the study overall: When template switching was applied, about one barcoded beta molecule was captured per two T cells.

The sample holds a few counts of this clonotype. Antigen specificity is unknown. A J-beta primer mix and a sample-barcoded 5' primer were used in a second PCR of about 7 to 12 cycles. MiXCR, run by TCRdb on the 5' RACE reads, gives a single entry per CDR3 protein. This table holds 1.5 million to 2 million distinct CDR3 sequences, 28% found once. Per sample, extraction of total RNA gave at least 5.5 micrograms in every case. The CDR3 contains 17 residues. Trimming pared 4 bases from V and 3 bases from J, leaving 18 bases between. Looked up from germline, CDR1 is SGHTA and CDR2 is FQGNSA. Notes on the study in general: Estimates of diversity drawn from one million T cells were considered underestimates.

The genes are TRBV7-2 and TRBJ2-2; D gene unclear. Sequenced input: blood. The source is a woman in her thirties in good health. CDR3 bases: TGTGCCAGCAGCTCCCCGATTCGTAAAGCGTACACCGGGGAGCTGTTTTTT. Protein product: CASSSPIRKAYTGELFF.